These 23 T cell receptor beta chains were sequenced from one sample in a study of CD8 T cells in Susac syndrome. It was with random hexamers that roughly 0.5 to 1 ug RNA was reverse transcribed. TCRdb reanalysed the immunoSEQ multiplex PCR reads using MiXCR and keeps one entry per CDR3 protein. The table lists about 69,000 distinct CDR3 sequences, around 93% of them singletons. Material: CD8+ T cells from PBMCs. The receptors derive from a human donor in good health.

The chain links TRBV10-3 to TRBJ1-1; D uncertain. V was pared by 3 bases and J by 3 bases, with 11 bases between. CDR1 and CDR2 from the germline V gene are ENHRY and SYGVKD. The CDR3 is 14 amino acids. CDR3: CAISEHGIDTEAFF. The CDR3 DNA is TGTGCCATCAGTGAACATGGCATTGACACTGAAGCTTTCTTT.

This clonotype was detected once. The chain is built from TRBV5-6 and TRBJ2-1; D unresolved. Trimming shortened V by 1 base and J by 5 bases, and 4 bases separated the two germline ends. Germline assignment: CDR1 SGHDT and CDR2 YYEEEE. This CDR3 region has 12 residues. CDR3 coding DNA: TGTGCCAGCAGCTTGACTAACAATGAGCAGTTCTTC. This sequence encodes CASSLTNNEQFF.

This clonotype was seen only once. The J gene is TRBJ2-1, the V gene TRBV29-1; 9 positions agree with TRBD2. Germline CDR1 is SQVTM and CDR2 is ANQGSEA. The V segment lost 1 base and the J segment 1 base; nucleotides outside the gene matches: 5. The CDR3 contains 16 residues. CDR3 sequence: CSVEGLAVGSYNEQFF. CDR3 nucleotides: TGCAGCGTTGAAGGACTAGCGGTGGGATCCTACAATGAGCAGTTCTTC.

The J gene is TRBJ2-5, the V gene TRBV13, with TRBD2 as a possible D gene (6 bases). Germline lookup yields CDR1 PRHDT and CDR2 FYEKMQ (reference sequence). The CDR3 covers 16 residues. Between the trimmed V and J ends, which lost 1 base and 5 bases, there was a span of 17 bases. The CDR3: CASSLEGQDREETQYF. As DNA, the CDR3 is TGTGCCAGCAGCTTAGAAGGGCAGGACCGGGAGGAGACCCAGTACTTC.

The chain joins TRBV4-1 to TRBJ2-2; D call uncertain. The CDR3 has 14 amino acids. Looked up from germline, CDR1 is MGHRA and CDR2 is YSYEKL. V was trimmed by 1 base and J by 7 bases, leaving 10 bases between them. This chain's CDR3 is CASSQGRENGELFF. CDR3 nucleotide sequence: TGCGCCAGCAGCCAAGGCCGAGAGAACGGGGAGCTGTTTTTT.

This clonotype was seen a handful of times. This chain joins TRBV30 and TRBJ2-7; the D is unclear. The germline gives CDR1 GTSNPN, CDR2 SVGIG (reference sequence). V was trimmed by 4 bases and J by 3 bases, leaving 10 bases between them. The CDR3 has 12 amino acids. This chain's CDR3 is CAWTGGGYEQYF. CDR3 nucleotides: TGTGCCTGGACAGGTGGCGGCTACGAGCAGTACTTC.

DNA of the CDR3: TGTGCCAGCAGCTCCGGACAGGGGGCGAGATGGGATCAGCCCCAGCATTTT. Protein sequence: CASSSGQGARWDQPQHF. This chain joins TRBV5-4 and TRBJ1-5, with 11 nucleotides matching TRBD1. CDR1 and CDR2 from the germline V gene are SGHNT and YYREEE (reference sequence). With V trimmed by 3 bases and J by 5 bases, 10 bases remained unmatched. This CDR3 is built from 17 residues.

The chain uses TRBV20-1 and TRBJ2-3; 7 bases map to TRBD1. The CDR3 is made up of 16 amino acids. CDR1 and CDR2 (germline): DFQATT, SNEGSKA (reference sequence). V dropped 6 bases and J dropped 2; count of bases not matched to a gene: 14. CDR3 bases: TGCAGTGCATGTGGGGGTAGGGACAGTTTCACAGATACGCAGTATTTT. It codes for CSACGGRDSFTDTQYF.

The V and J genes are TRBV5-1 and TRBJ1-2; tentative D call: TRBD1 (5 bases). This CDR3 spans 13 amino acids. Trimming shortened V by 4 bases and J by 8 bases, and 15 bases separated the two germline ends. Germline-derived CDR1 and CDR2 are SGHRS and YFSETQ. The chain's CDR3 is CASSPLRGWGYTF. In DNA form, the CDR3 reads TGCGCCAGCAGCCCCCTGAGGGGCTGGGGCTACACCTTC.

This clonotype was counted once. The J gene is TRBJ2-1, the V gene TRBV5-6, with D perhaps matching TRBD1 (6 bases). The length of the CDR3 is 13 residues. V dropped 3 bases and J dropped 8 bases, with 12 bases sitting between them. CDR1 is SGHDT and CDR2 is YYEEEE in the germline V gene. CDR3 region: CASSSDRYDEQFF. CDR3 nucleotide sequence: TGTGCCAGCAGCTCTGACAGGTACGATGAGCAGTTCTTC.

The chain joins TRBV5-6 to TRBJ2-1; D remains unclear. Germline CDR1 SGHDT, CDR2 YYEEEE. The CDR3 runs to 14 residues. V was trimmed by 0 bases and J by 5 bases, leaving 9 bases between them. The CDR3 loop reads CASSLVPSDNEQFF. Here the CDR3 DNA reads TGTGCCAGCAGCTTGGTTCCGTCCGACAATGAGCAGTTCTTC.

CDR3 sequence: CASSFIDATEAFF. The CDR3 nucleotides read TGTGCCAGCAGCTTTATCGATGCCACTGAAGCTTTCTTT. The genes are TRBV5-6 and TRBJ1-1; D unclear. Trimming stripped 2 bases from V and 4 bases from J, with 9 bases between. The CDR3 covers 13 residues. Germline lookup yields CDR1 SGHDT and CDR2 YYEEEE.

The chain has TRBV4-3 and TRBJ1-4; TRBD1 might be the D (5 bases). CDR1 LGHNA and CDR2 YSLEER come from the germline V gene. With 0 bases removed from V and 7 bases from J, the gap between germline ends came to 24 bases. The CDR3 contains 19 residues. CDR3 in DNA: TGCGCCAGCAGCCAAGATGTCTCACGGGGGGATCTATGGGGTGAAAAACTGTTTTTT. Protein sequence: CASSQDVSRGDLWGEKLFF.

The chain has TRBV6-2 or TRBV6-3 and TRBJ2-1, with D possibly being TRBD1 or TRBD2 (5 bases each). The CDR3 totals 18 residues. V was cut by 8 bases and J by 1 base, with 24 bases left in between. CDR1 MNHEY and CDR2 SVGEGT come from the germline V gene. Written as DNA, the CDR3 is TGTGCCAGCGAGGGGCCGCCTAGTTCCCCCGTTTCCTACAATGAGCAGTTCTTC. Protein product: CASEGPPSSPVSYNEQFF.

This sequence joins TRBV29-1 and TRBJ2-4; the match to TRBD1 covers 9 bases. V was pared by 6 bases and J by 7 bases, with 7 bases of the junction left unmatched. The CDR3 sequence is 13 residues long. From germline, CDR1 is SQVTM and CDR2 ANQGSEA. CDR3 protein: CSVPGQGYNIQYF. The CDR3 nucleotides are TGCAGCGTCCCGGGACAGGGATACAACATTCAGTACTTC.

This clonotype was observed a single time. The V call is TRBV20-1, the J call TRBJ2-1; 9 bases agree with TRBD2. V dropped 8 bases and J dropped 7; count of bases not matched to a gene: 18. Per germline, CDR1 DFQATT and CDR2 SNEGSKA (reference sequence). The CDR3 totals 16 residues. The chain's CDR3 is CSTPMQGSGGWNEQFF. In DNA form, the CDR3 reads TGCAGTACTCCCATGCAGGGTAGCGGGGGTTGGAATGAGCAGTTCTTC.

The rearrangement joins TRBV6-5 to TRBJ2-1, with TRBD2 as a possible D gene (6 bases). The CDR3 consists of 13 residues. Germline-derived CDR1 and CDR2 are MNHEY and SVGAGI. Trimming removed 7 bases from V and 9 bases from J, with 16 bases in between. CDR3 nucleotides: TGTGCCAGCACCCCGATGGGGGGTGGTGAGCAGTTCTTC. Translated: CASTPMGGGEQFF.

This chain joins TRBV29-1 and TRBJ1-2; no clear D gene. This CDR3 has 10 amino acids. The germline CDR1 and CDR2 sequences are SQVTM and ANQGSEA. Trimming cost V 5 bases and J 3 bases, with 4 bases left between them. CDR3 DNA sequence: TGCAGCGTTCAGGACTATGGCTACACCTTC. Amino acid sequence: CSVQDYGYTF.

This chain connects TRBV6-5 to TRBJ2-7, with TRBD1 matching 10 bases. The CDR3 contains 15 residues. Germline trimming cut 4 bases from V and 0 bases from J; bases unmatched to any gene: 3. CDR1 and CDR2 from the germline V gene are MNHEY and SVGAGI. CDR3 coding DNA: TGTGCCAGCAGTTTGGGACAGGGGTCCTCCTACGAGCAGTACTTC. Its protein is CASSLGQGSSYEQYF.

The CDR3 spells CASSYSPANTEAFF. The CDR3 DNA reads TGTGCCAGCAGTTACTCGCCGGCGAACACTGAAGCTTTCTTT. The chain couples TRBV6-5 to TRBJ1-1; D ambiguous. Between the trimmed V and J ends, which lost 0 bases and 1 base, there was a span of 6 bases. The CDR3 extends over 14 amino acids. In germline, CDR1 is MNHEY, CDR2 SVGAGI.

The rearrangement joins TRBV23-1 to TRBJ2-6; no firm D call. TRBV23-1 is an open reading frame, and its role is uncertain. Trimming took 6 bases from V and 1 from J, leaving 13 bases between them. The CDR3 sequence is 16 residues long. CDR3 nucleotides: TGCGCCAGCAGCCAACCGGCAGGTTCTGGGGCCAACGTCCTGACTTTC. This sequence encodes CASSQPAGSGANVLTF.

The chain carries TRBV5-6 and TRBJ1-5; D is ambiguous. V was clipped by 0 bases and J by 3 bases, with 7 bases between them. Germline V lookup: CDR1 SGHDT, CDR2 YYEEEE. The CDR3 contains 14 residues. This chain's CDR3 is CASSLVGTNQPQHF. The CDR3 nucleotides are TGTGCCAGCAGCTTGGTCGGCACCAATCAGCCCCAGCATTTT.

The chain is built from TRBV4-1 and TRBJ1-5; weak D call: TRBD1 (6 bases). The CDR3 totals 16 residues. CDR1 and CDR2 from the germline V gene are MGHRA and YSYEKL. Trimming took off 0 bases at V and 1 base at J, with 10 bases between the two ends. CDR3 protein: CASSQDQGGSNQPQHF. The CDR3 coding sequence is TGCGCCAGCAGCCAAGACCAAGGGGGAAGCAATCAGCCCCAGCATTTT.